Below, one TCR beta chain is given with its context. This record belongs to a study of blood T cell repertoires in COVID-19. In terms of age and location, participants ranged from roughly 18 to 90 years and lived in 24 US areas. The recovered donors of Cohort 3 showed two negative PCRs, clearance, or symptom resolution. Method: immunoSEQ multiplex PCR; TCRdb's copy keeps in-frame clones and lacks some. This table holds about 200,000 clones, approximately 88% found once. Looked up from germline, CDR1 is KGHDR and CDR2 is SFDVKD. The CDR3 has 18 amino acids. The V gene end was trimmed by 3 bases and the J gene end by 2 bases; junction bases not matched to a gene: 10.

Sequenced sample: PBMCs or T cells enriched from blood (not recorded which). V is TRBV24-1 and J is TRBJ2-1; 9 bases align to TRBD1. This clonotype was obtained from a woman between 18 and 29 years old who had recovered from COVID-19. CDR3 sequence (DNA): TGTGCCACCAGTGATCGAAACAGGGGGCGGACTGCCTACAATGAGCAGTTCTTC. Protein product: CATSDRNRGRTAYNEQFF.